This T cell receptor (beta chain) was found in a study of PD-1 blockade in classical Hodgkin lymphoma (dated by TCRdb to between 2020 and 2021). In the study overall: Nivolumab dosing was 3 mg/kg intravenously every 2 weeks, continuing until either disease progression or unacceptable toxicity. A peripheral blood immune signature of response to PD-1 blockade in classical Hodgkin lymphoma was defined using TCR beta sequencing and CyTOF. The research as a whole found: The study covered only a single clinical trial cohort, and the causes of the repertoire differences, possibly disease activity or prior therapy, were still not defined. Trial patients with a complete response had baseline diversity similar to that of newly diagnosed patients, while partial responders and progressors had significantly lower diversity. Newly diagnosed patients were reported to have lower baseline TCR diversity than healthy donors, and relapsed/refractory patients were reported to have lower baseline TCR diversity still. A significant rise by C4D1 was seen in CD4+ but not CD8+ TCR diversity (p=0.0027 vs p=0.16), with the rise being most apparent in complete responders (p=0.02). Patients starting nivolumab less than 1 year after ASCT had lower diversity and were excluded from later analyses to avoid confounding by immune reconstitution.

The Qiagen DNeasy kit was used to extract genomic DNA from unsorted PBMCs and from the negatively selected CD4+ and CD8+ fractions. Using primers that anneal to V and J segments, immunoSEQ multiplex PCR amplified the TCR beta CDR3 regions. A synthetic immune receptor repertoire was used to minimize amplification bias, and remaining bias was computationally removed after sequencing. On the authors' methods: Repertoire diversity was quantified as the Shannon entropy index using custom Python scripts. The unsorted, CD4+ and CD8+ repertoires were each analyzed separately, with the exception of combined analyses, where CD4+ and CD8+ sequences were merged in silico. Clonal expansion was defined as at least a 2-fold frequency increase after treatment relative to C1D1, with a pseudocount of 0.5 for undetected baseline clones. Singleton clones were defined as clones with 0 or 1 copy at C1D1, and non-singleton clones were defined as clones with 2 or more copies. Clones expanded in unsorted samples were labelled as CD4+, CD8+ or unknown by matching protein sequences in sorted samples from the same patient. Wilcoxon tests on paired samples were used to test changes in diversity from C1D1 to C4D1. Held by TCRdb, this immuneACCESS table contains in-frame sequences only and omits some clones. Under half of the omission traces to an unresolved V gene where checked; the cause of the rest is unknown. V and J calls and clone size are as listed in that table; D and trimming were resolved from the DNA. The sample table contains 21,000 or so clones; only one count was recorded for roughly 88% of them. The ten largest clonotypes hold around 25% of the sample.

Worth noting for this clone: There is no known antigen for this receptor. Base quality data are lacking; no much larger clone is found one base away.

Here V drops 7 bases and J drops 4 bases, and the junction holds 2 bases not matched to any gene. The CDR3 measures 12 amino acids from cysteine to phenylalanine. Of the read, only the CDR3 DNA is kept; its 36 bases are in frame from base 1. The germline V gene (reference sequence) yields GTSNPN for CDR1 and SVGIG for CDR2. The sample's time point label, decoded: cycle 4 day 1 (C4D1), after about 6 weeks of nivolumab. Relapse after autologous stem cell transplantation had occurred in all trial patients, and cohorts A, B and C were distinguished by prior brentuximab vedotin exposure. A total of about 51 patients with relapsed/refractory classical Hodgkin lymphoma made up the trial cohort, and each patient's best overall response was complete response, partial response or progressive disease. Single-agent nivolumab was administered to trial patients in the multi-cohort phase II CheckMate 205 trial. An independent review committee assessed best overall response by applying the 2007 International Working Group response criteria. PBMCs from the trial were collected at three points: immediately before nivolumab initiation (C1D1), and during therapy at cycle 2 day 1 and cycle 4 day 1. After peripheral blood was drawn into 8 mL Vacutainer Cell Preparation Tubes, PBMCs were isolated by centrifugation and then cryopreserved.

This sample comprised peripheral blood mononuclear cells (PBMCs), obtained before the fourth cycle of nivolumab. This TCR derives from a human donor with classical Hodgkin lymphoma. The chain was built from TRBV30 and TRBJ1-5; 9 central bases correspond to TRBD1. The sequenced DNA: TGTGCCTTCGACAGGGGGAATCAGCCCCAGCATTTT. Translation gives CAFDRGNQPQHF.